A single sample gave rise to the 25 T cell receptor beta chains below, sequenced in a study of T cell responses to AZD1222 COVID-19 vaccine. Only in-frame clones appear in the TCRdb table, and some are missing; sequencing was by immunoSEQ multiplex PCR. The data contain approximately 100,000 clones, 92% of them singletons. The sample consisted of peripheral blood, taken on day 0 of AZD1222 vaccination. These receptors came from an adult in good health.

The gene calls are TRBV14 and TRBJ2-3; 13 bases are a match to TRBD2. From germline, CDR1 is SGHDN and CDR2 FVKESK. V shed 4 bases and J 4 bases; nucleotides not matched to a gene: 5. The CDR3 runs to 16 residues. The CDR3 protein is CASSLTSGRSADTQYF. The CDR3 DNA sequence: TGTGCCAGCAGCCTGACTAGCGGGAGGTCCGCAGATACGCAGTATTTT.

V usage is TRBV18 and J usage is TRBJ1-6; D uncertain. V lost 6 bases to trimming and J lost 7 bases, with 13 bases between them. CDR1 is KGHSH, CDR2 LQKENI, per germline. The CDR3 runs to 14 residues. CDR3 sequence reads: CASSSDMGNSPLHF. The CDR3 DNA follows: TGTGCCAGCTCGTCTGACATGGGCAATTCACCCCTCCACTTT.

CDR3 in amino acids: CASSESNQPQHF. For the CDR3, the DNA is TGTGCCAGTAGTGAGAGCAATCAGCCCCAGCATTTT. V and J are TRBV19 and TRBJ1-5; D remains ambiguous. V was shortened by 5 bases and J by 1 base, with 3 bases between the two germline ends. This CDR3 is built from 12 residues. Germline V gene sequence: CDR1 LNHDA, CDR2 SQIVND (reference sequence).

The rearrangement links TRBV28 to TRBJ1-1; D gene uncertain. Germline V gene sequence: CDR1 MDHEN, CDR2 SYDVKM. This CDR3 has 16 amino acids. V was pared by 5 bases and J by 1 base, with 17 bases between. The CDR3 loop is CASSPPTFPANTEAFF. CDR3 bases: TGTGCCAGCAGTCCCCCCACCTTCCCAGCGAACACTGAAGCTTTCTTT.

V usage is TRBV7-9 and J usage is TRBJ2-7; possibly TRBD2 for D (6 bases). CDR3 length: 14 residues. Trimming left V 5 bases short and J 4 bases short, with 15 bases between. From germline, CDR1 is SEHNR and CDR2 FQNEAQ (reference sequence). DNA for the CDR3: TGTGCCAGCAGCCCGGGGACTCGCCGATACGAGCAGTACTTC. It is translated as CASSPGTRRYEQYF.

The chain links TRBV6-5 to TRBJ2-7; no definite D call. Trimming left V 5 bases short and J 2 bases short, with 13 bases between. The CDR3 sequence is 14 residues long. Per germline, CDR1 MNHEY and CDR2 SVGAGI. The CDR3 DNA follows: TGTGCCAGCAGTCCCCAAGTTGCCACCTACGAGCAGTACTTC. It encodes CASSPQVATYEQYF.

The CDR3 DNA reads as TGTGCCATCAGGAGGGACTTCCCAGAAGTCTACGAGCAGTACTTC. It yields the protein CAIRRDFPEVYEQYF. V usage is TRBV10-3 and J usage is TRBJ2-7; perhaps TRBD2 as D (6 bases). The CDR3 runs 15 residues. Germline loops: CDR1 ENHRY, CDR2 SYGVKD. The germline V and J ends were trimmed by 6 bases and 3 bases, with 18 bases remaining between them.

The V and J genes are TRBV5-8 and TRBJ1-6; no reliable D call. This CDR3 region has 12 residues. Trimming stripped 4 bases from V and 10 bases from J, with 9 bases between. CDR1 is SGHTS and CDR2 is YDEGEE in the germline V gene. In DNA form, the CDR3 reads TGTGCCAGCAGCAAAACCCTCTCACCCCTCCACTTT. Its protein is CASSKTLSPLHF.

The V and J genes are TRBV16 and TRBJ1-2; perhaps TRBD1 as D (5 bases). Germline V gene data show CDR1 as KGHSY and CDR2 as FQNENV. V lost 0 bases and J lost 0, with 8 bases in between. This CDR3 is built from 15 residues. The CDR3 DNA reads TGTGCCAGCAGCCAATCTTACAGGACTAACTATGGCTACACCTTC. Amino acid sequence: CASSQSYRTNYGYTF.

CDR3 region: CASSSGTGGGRETQYF. In DNA, the CDR3 is TGTGCCAGCAGCTCAGGGACAGGGGGCGGTCGGGAGACCCAGTACTTC. V and J are TRBV7-2 and TRBJ2-5; TRBD1 agrees at 12 bases. Trimming at V came to 4 bases and at J to 5 bases, leaving 8 bases not matched to a gene. There are 16 residues in the CDR3. Germline V gene sequence: CDR1 SGHTA, CDR2 FQGNSA.

The chain is built from TRBV3-1 (or the pseudogene TRBV3-2) and TRBJ2-5, with D possibly TRBD2 on 6 matching bases. V lost 2 bases and J 2 bases, leaving 12 bases between the germline ends. Germline V gene sequence: CDR1 LGHDT, CDR2 YNNKEL (reference sequence). This CDR3 has 15 amino acids. CDR3 in DNA: TGTGCCAGCAGCCAACGCGGGACTCGGCAAGAGACCCAGTACTTC. This encodes CASSQRGTRQETQYF.

The chain combines TRBV28 with TRBJ1-2; 9 bases match TRBD1. CDR3 size: 15 residues. Trimming at V came to 5 bases and at J to 4 bases, leaving 8 bases not matched to a gene. In germline, CDR1 is MDHEN, CDR2 SYDVKM. The CDR3 region is CASSAPHRGLYGYTF. The CDR3 nucleotides are TGTGCCAGCAGTGCACCCCACAGGGGGCTCTATGGCTACACCTTC.

This clone was detected only a few times. The genes are TRBV15 and TRBJ1-2; TRBD1 matches 8 bases. There are 15 residues in the CDR3. The V gene end was trimmed by 4 bases and the J gene end by 8 bases; junction bases not matched to a gene: 12. The V gene's germline CDR1 is LNHNV and CDR2 YYDKDF (reference sequence). CDR3 sequence: CATSNFQGAGGGYTF. CDR3 coding DNA: TGTGCCACCAGCAATTTTCAGGGGGCAGGAGGAGGCTACACCTTC.

J is TRBJ2-7 and V is TRBV6-5; either TRBD1 or TRBD2 may fit D (5 bases each). The germline V gene encodes CDR1 MNHEY and CDR2 SVGAGI. The CDR3 is made up of 13 amino acids. Trimming stripped 7 bases from V and 3 bases from J, with 13 bases between. In DNA, the CDR3 is TGTGCCAGCACCCGGGACGGACACTACGAGCAGTACTTC. Translation: CASTRDGHYEQYF.

V is TRBV7-2 and J is TRBJ2-2; 7 bases line up with TRBD2. Germline loops: CDR1 SGHTA, CDR2 FQGNSA. The trim removed 5 bases at V and 6 bases at J, leaving 6 bases unmatched. The CDR3 covers 14 residues. The CDR3 nucleotides are TGTGCCAGCAGCCCCCGACTAGCCTCCGGGGAGCTGTTTTTT. Amino acids: CASSPRLASGELFF.

J is TRBJ2-7 and V is TRBV20-1, with 7 bases matching TRBD2. Germline CDR1 is DFQATT and CDR2 is SNEGSKA (reference sequence). J lost 0 bases, V lost 5 bases, and 7 bases had no gene match. The CDR3 is 14 residues long. The CDR3 sequence is CSAGGLGNSYEQYF. In DNA, the CDR3 is TGCAGTGCTGGTGGACTAGGGAACTCCTACGAGCAGTACTTC.

The chain is built from TRBV6-2 or TRBV6-3 and TRBJ2-7; D ambiguous. Germline-derived CDR1 and CDR2 are MNHEY and SVGEGT. This CDR3 is built from 11 residues. V was trimmed by 5 bases and J by 7 bases, leaving 9 bases between them. The CDR3 reads CASSPYLEQYF. Written as DNA, the CDR3 is TGTGCCAGCAGTCCATACTTAGAGCAGTACTTC.

The chain employs TRBV6-5 and TRBJ2-7, with D possibly being TRBD2 (6 bases). Germline V lookup: CDR1 MNHEY, CDR2 SVGAGI. This CDR3 region has 15 residues. The V gene lost 5 bases and the J gene lost 3 bases, with 17 bases spanning the gap. The CDR3 loop reads CASSPRASARYEQYF. Written as DNA, the CDR3 is TGTGCCAGCAGTCCCCGAGCTAGCGCCCGCTACGAGCAGTACTTC.

This clone appeared once. The CDR3 loop is CAEGQGAPETQYF. CDR3 bases: TGTGCCGAAGGACAGGGGGCGCCTGAGACCCAGTACTTC. The chain uses TRBV30 and TRBJ2-5, with 11 bases aligning to TRBD1. Germline V gene data show CDR1 as GTSNPN and CDR2 as SVGIG (reference sequence). The CDR3 totals 13 residues. V trimming: 8 bases; J trimming: 5 bases; junction bases outside the gene matches: 7.

J is TRBJ2-3 and V is TRBV15; D perhaps matches TRBD1 (6 bases). Trimming removed 0 bases from V and 5 bases from J, with 12 bases in between. The CDR3 covers 15 residues. CDR1 and CDR2 (germline): LNHNV, YYDKDF (reference sequence). CDR3 sequence reads: CATSRDGQGIDTQYF. As DNA, the CDR3 is TGTGCCACCAGCAGAGATGGGCAGGGGATAGATACGCAGTATTTT.

The chain is built from TRBV7-9 and TRBJ2-7; D gene unclear. The CDR3 sequence is 14 residues long. The V gene's germline CDR1 is SEHNR and CDR2 FQNEAQ (reference sequence). V shed 5 bases and J shed 2 bases, with 13 bases lying between them. The CDR3 DNA sequence: TGTGCCAGCAGCAACGCCCCTAGTCCCTACGAGCAGTACTTC. This sequence encodes CASSNAPSPYEQYF.

This sequence joins TRBV14 and TRBJ2-7; D is undetermined. Germline CDR1 and CDR2: SGHDN and FVKESK. The V gene lost 3 bases and the J gene lost 5 bases, with 17 bases spanning the gap. This CDR3 comprises 15 residues. The CDR3 is CASSHPARQIHEQYF. The CDR3 nucleotides are TGTGCCAGCAGCCACCCCGCCCGTCAGATCCACGAGCAGTACTTC.

The chain links TRBV3-1 (or the pseudogene TRBV3-2) to TRBJ1-1; maybe TRBD1 (5 bases). Trimming removed 4 bases at V and 6 bases at J, with 12 bases between. The CDR3 is made up of 13 amino acids. Looked up from germline, CDR1 is LGHDT and CDR2 is YNNKEL (reference sequence). For the CDR3, the DNA is TGTGCCAGCAGCCGGGGACCCTGGGCTGAAGCTTTCTTT. Translating gives CASSRGPWAEAFF.

In this sample, this clone turned up once. The chain joins TRBV19 to TRBJ2-7; 12 positions match TRBD2. The CDR3 contains 15 residues. V was clipped by 4 bases and J by 2 bases; unmatched bases: 3. Germline loops: CDR1 LNHDA, CDR2 SQIVND (reference sequence). For the CDR3, the DNA is TGTGCCAGTAGTACGCTAGCGGGGGGGACCTACGAGCAGTACTTC. This gives the protein CASSTLAGGTYEQYF.

The rearrangement links TRBV5-1 to TRBJ2-2; 9 bases agree with TRBD2. The germline CDR1 and CDR2 sequences are SGHRS and YFSETQ. The CDR3 length is 16 residues. V lost 4 bases to trimming and J lost 6 bases; unmatched junction nucleotides: 10. The CDR3: CASSPSWVAGAGELFF. The CDR3, as DNA: TGCGCCAGCAGCCCCTCGTGGGTAGCGGGGGCCGGGGAGCTGTTTTTT.